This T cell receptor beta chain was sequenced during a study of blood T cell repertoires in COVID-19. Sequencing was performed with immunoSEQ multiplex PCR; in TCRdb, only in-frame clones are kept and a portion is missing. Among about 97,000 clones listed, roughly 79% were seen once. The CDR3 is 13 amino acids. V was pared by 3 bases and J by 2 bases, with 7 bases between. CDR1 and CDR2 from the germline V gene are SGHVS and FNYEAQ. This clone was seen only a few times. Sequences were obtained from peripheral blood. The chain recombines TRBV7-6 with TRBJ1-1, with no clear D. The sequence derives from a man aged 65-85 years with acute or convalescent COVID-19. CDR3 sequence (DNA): TGTGCCAGCAGCTTGGAGAGAAACACTGAAGCTTTCTTT. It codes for CASSLERNTEAFF.